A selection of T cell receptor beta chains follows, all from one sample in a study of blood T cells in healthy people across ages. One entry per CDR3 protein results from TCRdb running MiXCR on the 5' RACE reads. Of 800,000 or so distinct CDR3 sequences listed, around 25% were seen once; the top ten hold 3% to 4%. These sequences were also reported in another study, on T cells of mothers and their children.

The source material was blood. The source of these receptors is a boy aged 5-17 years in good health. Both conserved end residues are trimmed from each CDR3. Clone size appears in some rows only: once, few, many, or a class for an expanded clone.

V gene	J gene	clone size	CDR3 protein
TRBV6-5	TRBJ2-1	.	AVGRSSYNEQF
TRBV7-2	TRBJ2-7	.	ASSYGTSGIYRSEQY
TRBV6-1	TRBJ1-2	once	ASSEDQGVLRGYT
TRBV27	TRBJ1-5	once	ASSLRESNQPQH
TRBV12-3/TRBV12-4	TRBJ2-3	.	ASSQIPGGPEDTQY
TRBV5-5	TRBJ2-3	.	ASSPPTGGFQDTQY
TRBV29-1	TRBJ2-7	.	SVVARGTDEQY
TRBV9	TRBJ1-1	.	ASSVGGGLQGTEAF
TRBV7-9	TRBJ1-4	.	ASRRQIGGKLF
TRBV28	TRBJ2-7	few	ASTPSGGMWEQY
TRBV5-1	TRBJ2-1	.	ASSYAGDEQF
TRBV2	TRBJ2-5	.	ASSEGGGLEGETQY
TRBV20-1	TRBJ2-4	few	SAFRGALAKNIQY
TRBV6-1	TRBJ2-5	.	ASKLQETQY
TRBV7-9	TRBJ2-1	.	ASSLFGGGLAESQQF
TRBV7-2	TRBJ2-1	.	ASNLLTSSYNEQF
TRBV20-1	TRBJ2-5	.	SANLGPNQETQY
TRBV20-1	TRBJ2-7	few	SARDQPYEQY
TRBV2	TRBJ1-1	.	ASSDSNNRAF
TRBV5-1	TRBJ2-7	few	ASSPNSLRTGTSGAYYEQY
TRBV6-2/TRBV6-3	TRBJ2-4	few	ASSGLAGPKAKNIQY
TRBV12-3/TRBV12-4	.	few	ASSLFGTGGYEQY
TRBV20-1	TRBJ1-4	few	SAKEQRVNEKLF
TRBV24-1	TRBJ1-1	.	ATSGRTGANTEAF
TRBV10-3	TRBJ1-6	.	AISAVRDKRLKSYNSPLH
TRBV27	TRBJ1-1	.	ASTNKNTEAF
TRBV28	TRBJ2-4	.	ASKAGGTRDIQY
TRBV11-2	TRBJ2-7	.	ASSLVGGTGVSGEQY
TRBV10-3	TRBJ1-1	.	ASSEQRDSEAF
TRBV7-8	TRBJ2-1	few	ASSLNGDYHNEQF
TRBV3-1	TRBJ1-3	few	ASSGREAGNTIY
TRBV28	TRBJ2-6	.	ASSFGDSSGANVLT
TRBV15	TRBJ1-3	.	ATSRDRGQGSGNTIY
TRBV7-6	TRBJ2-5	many	ASSLMTSGKQTQY
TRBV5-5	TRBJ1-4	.	ASSLGGPEKLF
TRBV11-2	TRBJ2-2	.	ASSRRGVNTGELL
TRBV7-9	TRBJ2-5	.	ASSSTGSGAYQETQY
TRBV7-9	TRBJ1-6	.	ASGTAIYNSPLH
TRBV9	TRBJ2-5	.	ASSVWDRVGEQY
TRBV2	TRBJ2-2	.	ASRFWAVGELF
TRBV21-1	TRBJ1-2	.	ASSNPTVYGYT
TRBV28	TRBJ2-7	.	AGSFTGGRHEQY
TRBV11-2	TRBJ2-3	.	ASSLAPSGQGGSTDTRY
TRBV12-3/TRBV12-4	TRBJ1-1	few	ASSTSGPARGHTEAF
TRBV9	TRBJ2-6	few	ASSVRQRVEGANVLT
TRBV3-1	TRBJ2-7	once	ASSRASSYEQY
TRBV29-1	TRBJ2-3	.	SVETGQGTHGDTQY
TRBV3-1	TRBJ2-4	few	ASSPGQDFEVVKNIQY
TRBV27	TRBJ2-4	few	ASSLKGGGAGAKNIQY
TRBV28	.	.	ASNWRTSYEQY